This TCR beta chain was documented in a study of cytomegalovirus exposure and HLA in healthy donors. Study outcomes and limitations: Most sequenced TCRs were rare (though some public TCRs occurred in many donors). Subsequent analysis revealed that first-cohort TCR clusters tended to co-occur in the 120 or so validation repertoires. TCR beta chains numbering roughly 150 were designated cytomegalovirus-associated.

The CDR3 is 17 amino acids. Germline CDR1 and CDR2: SEHNR and FQNEAQ (reference sequence). Trimming at V came to 5 bases and at J to 0 bases, leaving 11 bases not matched to a gene. The protocol was immunoSEQ multiplex PCR, while the TCRdb copy is restricted to in-frame clones and leaves out a portion. Among 100,000 to 150,000 clones listed, about 89% were seen once. Concerning this clone: Its antigen is undetermined.

The specimen sequenced was PBMCs. The sequence was collected from a young woman in good health and CMV-seronegative. The V and J genes are TRBV7-9 and TRBJ1-1, with TRBD1 matching over 8 bases. The CDR3 sequence is CASSPQTGAPLNTEAFF. CDR3 sequence (DNA): TGTGCCAGCAGCCCGCAGACAGGGGCACCCCTGAACACTGAAGCTTTCTTT.